This TCR beta chain was sequenced for a study of T cells in Graves' hyperthyroidism and ophthalmopathy. Amplification of TCR beta CDR3 regions used RNA as the template. Researchers ran a first-round RT-PCR on the TCR CDR3 using the HTBI primer set. Via MiXCR, TCRdb re-called the multiplex PCR reads, giving one row per CDR3 protein. The sample has approximately 400,000 distinct CDR3 sequences, approximately 14% seen once; the top ten hold around a fifth. This clonotype was counted ten times or more. V was trimmed by 0 bases and J by 3 bases, leaving 12 bases between them. The V gene's germline CDR1 is SGHTS and CDR2 YDEGEE. The CDR3 covers 15 residues.

The J gene is TRBJ1-2, the V gene TRBV5-8; no clear D. The specimen sequenced was blood. This clonotype originated in a woman aged 30 to 39 with Graves' ophthalmopathy. The CDR3 region is CASSLAVRQDYGYTF. The DNA of the CDR3 is TGTGCCAGCAGCTTGGCTGTCCGGCAGGACTATGGCTACACCTTC.